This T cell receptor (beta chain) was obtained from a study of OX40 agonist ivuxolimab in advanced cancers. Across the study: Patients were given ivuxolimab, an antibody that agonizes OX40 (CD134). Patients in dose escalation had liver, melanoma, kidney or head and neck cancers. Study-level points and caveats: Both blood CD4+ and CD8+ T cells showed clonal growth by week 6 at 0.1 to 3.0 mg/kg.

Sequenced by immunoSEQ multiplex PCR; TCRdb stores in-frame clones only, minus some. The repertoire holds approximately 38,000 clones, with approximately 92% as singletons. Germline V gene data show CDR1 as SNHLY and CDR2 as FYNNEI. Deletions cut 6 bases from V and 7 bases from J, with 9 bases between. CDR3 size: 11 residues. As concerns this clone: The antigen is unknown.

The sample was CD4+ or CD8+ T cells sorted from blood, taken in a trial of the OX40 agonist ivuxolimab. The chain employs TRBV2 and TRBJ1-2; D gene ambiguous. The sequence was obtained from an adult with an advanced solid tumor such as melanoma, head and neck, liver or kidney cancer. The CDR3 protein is CASRWGSGYTF. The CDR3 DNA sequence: TGTGCCAGCAGGTGGGGATCTGGCTACACCTTC.